These 5 T cell receptor beta chains were all obtained from the same sample, sequenced in a study of blood T cell repertoires in COVID-19. Sequencing was performed with immunoSEQ multiplex PCR; in TCRdb, only in-frame clones are kept and a portion is missing. Among fewer than 110,000 clones listed, 80% to 90% were seen once. Sequenced sample: peripheral blood. Receptors were obtained from a woman in her twenties or thirties with acute or convalescent COVID-19.

CDR3 DNA sequence: TGCGCCAGCAGCATGGGACAGGGGGGGACCTACGAGCAGTACTTC. It yields the protein CASSMGQGGTYEQYF. The chain employs TRBV5-1 and TRBJ2-7, with 11 bases fitting TRBD1. V was pared by 4 bases and J by 2 bases, with 5 bases of the junction left unmatched. Germline V gives CDR1 SGHRS, CDR2 YFSETQ. CDR3 length equals 15 residues.

The CDR3 reads CASSLRETGELFF. The CDR3 coding sequence is TGTGCCAGCAGTTTACGGGAGACCGGGGAGCTGTTTTTT. The rearrangement uses TRBV12-3 or TRBV12-4 and TRBJ2-2, with D possibly matching TRBD2 (6 bases). The CDR3 is 13 residues long. The V and J ends lost 2 bases and 5 bases respectively, with 6 bases between them.

The CDR3 spells CASSLDRRGYTF. The CDR3 DNA follows: TGTGCCAGCTCATTAGACAGGCGTGGCTACACCTTC. This sequence joins TRBV12-3 or TRBV12-4 and TRBJ1-2, with D possibly matching TRBD1 (6 bases). The CDR3 loop spans 12 amino acids. Trimming stripped 8 bases from V and 7 bases from J, with 14 bases between.

The rearrangement joins TRBV28 to TRBJ2-4; D gene uncertain. The V gene's germline CDR1 is MDHEN and CDR2 SYDVKM. Trimming removed 3 bases at V and 4 bases at J, with 7 bases between. The CDR3 extends over 13 amino acids. CDR3 DNA sequence: TGTGCCAGCAGTTTGGGCAGTAAAAACATTCAGTACTTC. This translates into CASSLGSKNIQYF.

The chain recombines TRBV4-2 with TRBJ2-1; maybe TRBD1 (5 bases). Germline V gene data show CDR1 as LGHNA and CDR2 as YNFKEQ. The CDR3 spans 16 residues. The ends were cut back, 1 base at V and 0 bases at J, with 10 bases in the middle. The CDR3 nucleotides read TGTGCCAGCAGCCAAGTTAGGGGCCACTCCTACAATGAGCAGTTCTTC. It encodes CASSQVRGHSYNEQFF.